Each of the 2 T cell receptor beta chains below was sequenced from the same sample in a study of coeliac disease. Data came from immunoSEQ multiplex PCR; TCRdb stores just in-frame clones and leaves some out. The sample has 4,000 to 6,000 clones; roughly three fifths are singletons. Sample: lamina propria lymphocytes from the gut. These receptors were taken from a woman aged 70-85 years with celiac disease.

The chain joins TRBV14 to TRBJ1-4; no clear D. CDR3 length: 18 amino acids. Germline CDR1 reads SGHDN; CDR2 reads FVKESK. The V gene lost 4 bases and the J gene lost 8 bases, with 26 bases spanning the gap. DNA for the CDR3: TGTGCCAGCAGCCTCCGCCGCGGGTCTAACCCGCTTGGCGAAAAACTGTTTTTT. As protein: CASSLRRGSNPLGEKLFF. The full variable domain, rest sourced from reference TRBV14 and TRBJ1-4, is EAGVTQFPSHSVIEKGQTVTLRCDPISGHDNLYWYRRVMGKEIKFLLHFVKESKQDESGMPNNRFLAERTGGTYSTLKVQPAELEDSGVYFCASSLRRGSNPLGEKLFFGSGTQLSVL.

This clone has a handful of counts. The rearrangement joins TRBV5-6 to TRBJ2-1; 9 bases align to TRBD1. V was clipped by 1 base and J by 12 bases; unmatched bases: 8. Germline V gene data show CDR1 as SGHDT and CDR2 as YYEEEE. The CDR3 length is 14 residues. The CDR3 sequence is CASSLKGTGSVQFF. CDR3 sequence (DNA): TGTGCCAGCAGCTTGAAGGGGACAGGGTCTGTGCAGTTCTTC. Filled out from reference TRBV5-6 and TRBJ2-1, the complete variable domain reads DAGVTQSPTHLIKTRGQQVTLRCSPKSGHDTVSWYQQALGQGPQFIFQYYEEEERQRGNFPDRFSGHQFPNYSSELNVNALLLGDSALYLCASSLKGTGSVQFFGPGTRLTVL.